Each of the 19 T cell receptor beta chains below was sequenced from the same sample in a study of shared clonotypes between healthy human individuals. Generated by immunoSEQ multiplex PCR, the TCRdb table keeps only in-frame clones and is missing some. The table lists about 820,000 clones, more than 85% of them singletons. CD45RO-negative, CCR7-positively selected cells formed the naive CD8 fraction, excluding terminally differentiated effector memory CD45RA+ cells. The source material was naive CD8+ T cells sorted from blood. All receptors come from a young man in good health.

The chain recombines TRBV7-9 with TRBJ2-1; TRBD2 matches 11 bases. This CDR3 is built from 17 residues. The J segment lost 2 bases and the V segment lost 4 bases, leaving 7 bases of the junction unmatched. CDR1 and CDR2 (germline): SEHNR, FQNEAQ (reference sequence). Here the CDR3 reads CASSSPTSGGAYNEQFF. CDR3 coding DNA: TGTGCCAGCAGCTCCCCAACTAGCGGGGGCGCCTACAATGAGCAGTTCTTC.

The rearrangement joins TRBV7-2 to TRBJ1-5; the D is unclear. Between the trimmed V and J ends, which lost 0 bases and 0 bases, there was a span of 15 bases. Per germline, CDR1 SGHTA and CDR2 FQGNSA. The CDR3 sequence is 18 residues long. CDR3 residues: CASSLARNSGGSNQPQHF. CDR3 bases: TGTGCCAGCAGCTTAGCCCGGAACTCGGGCGGTAGCAATCAGCCCCAGCATTTT.

The chain has TRBV2 and TRBJ1-4; D remains unclear. Germline CDR1 SNHLY, CDR2 FYNNEI. V gave up 0 bases and J gave up 7 bases, with 15 bases separating them. The CDR3 has 16 residues. The CDR3 DNA follows: TGTGCCAGCAGTGAAGCCTCGAGGGCTTACGGTGAAAAACTGTTTTTT. This encodes CASSEASRAYGEKLFF.

The chain employs TRBV14 and TRBJ2-5; no clear D. Per germline, CDR1 SGHDN and CDR2 FVKESK. The CDR3 consists of 15 residues. V lost 1 base and J lost 5, with 14 bases in between. This CDR3 is CASSQGEGPQETQYF. CDR3 nucleotide sequence: TGTGCCAGCAGCCAAGGGGAAGGGCCCCAGGAGACCCAGTACTTC. Variable domain in full (rest from reference TRBV14 and TRBJ2-5): EAGVTQFPSHSVIEKGQTVTLRCDPISGHDNLYWYRRVMGKEIKFLLHFVKESKQDESGMPNNRFLAERTGGTYSTLKVQPAELEDSGVYFCASSQGEGPQETQYFGPGTRLLVL.

V usage is TRBV6-1 and J usage is TRBJ2-1, with D perhaps TRBD2 (5 bases). Germline loops: CDR1 MNHNS, CDR2 SASEGT. The V end lost 3 bases, the J end lost 2 bases, and 14 bases lay between the germline ends. The CDR3 runs 16 residues. The CDR3 is CASSERNGLPYNEQFF. The CDR3 region has the DNA TGTGCCAGCAGTGAGAGGAACGGACTGCCCTACAATGAGCAGTTCTTC.

This sequence joins TRBV27 and TRBJ2-7; D might be TRBD1 or TRBD2, each matching 6 bases. This CDR3 is built from 15 residues. V was trimmed by 3 bases and J by 0 bases, leaving 12 bases between them. Per germline, CDR1 MNHEY and CDR2 SMNVEV (reference sequence). The DNA of the CDR3 is TGTGCCAGCAGTTTTCGGGGGCATAGCTCCTACGAGCAGTACTTC. It yields the protein CASSFRGHSSYEQYF.

In nucleotides, the CDR3 is TGTGCCAGCAGCCCGGACAGGAGAGTCTACGAGCAGTACTTC. Its protein is CASSPDRRVYEQYF. The chain has TRBV7-9 and TRBJ2-7; TRBD1 agrees at 7 bases. CDR3 length: 14 residues. Per the germline V gene, CDR1 is SEHNR and CDR2 is FQNEAQ (reference sequence). Germline trimming cut 5 bases from V and 3 bases from J; bases unmatched to any gene: 7.

The rearrangement links TRBV6-5 to TRBJ1-5, with D unclear. The CDR3 runs to 15 residues. The V end was cut by 2 bases, the J end by 4 bases, with 12 bases between. Germline loops: CDR1 MNHEY, CDR2 SVGAGI. The CDR3 spells CASSYGPPENQPQHF. The CDR3 DNA reads as TGTGCCAGCAGTTACGGGCCGCCTGAGAATCAGCCCCAGCATTTT.

The chain is built from TRBV28 and TRBJ2-1; a weak D match, TRBD2 (6 bases). The CDR3 runs 12 residues. The germline gives CDR1 MDHEN, CDR2 SYDVKM. V was cut by 8 bases and J by 5 bases, with 10 bases left in between. In DNA, the CDR3 is TGTGCCAGCTGCCCGGGGGACAATGAGCAGTTCTTC. Translation gives CASCPGDNEQFF.

This sequence joins TRBV7-7 and TRBJ2-5; 11 nucleotides line up with TRBD2. V lost 5 bases, J lost 4 bases, and 6 bases stayed unmatched. CDR1 is SSHAT and CDR2 is FNYEAQ in the germline V gene (reference sequence). This CDR3 is built from 15 residues. CDR3 sequence (DNA): TGTGCCAGCAGCGGGACTAGCGGCAGAGGAGAGACCCAGTACTTC. Translating it yields CASSGTSGRGETQYF. Full variable domain (remainder filled in from reference TRBV7-7 and TRBJ2-5): GAGVSQSPRYKVTKRGQDVTLRCDPISSHATLYWYQQALGQGPEFLTYFNYEAQPDKSGLPSDRFSAERPEGSISTLTIQRTEQRDSAMYRCASSGTSGRGETQYFGPGTRLLVL.

By share, this clone counts as medium-sized. The genes are TRBV5-6 and TRBJ1-2; possible D gene TRBD1, 5 bases. Deletions cut 0 bases from V and 3 bases from J, with 15 bases between. The CDR3 is 16 residues long. Germline CDR1 SGHDT, CDR2 YYEEEE. The CDR3 region has the DNA TGTGCCAGCAGCTTGGACGGACGGAGGGGACACTATGGCTACACCTTC. Translated: CASSLDGRRGHYGYTF.

The rearrangement links TRBV7-8 to TRBJ2-7, with 8 bases matching TRBD2. There are 16 residues in the CDR3. The germline V gene encodes CDR1 SGHVS and CDR2 FQNEAQ. Trimming removed 1 base from V and 3 bases from J; junction bases left unmatched: 8. CDR3 sequence reads: CASSLEVVAGSYEQYF. CDR3 in DNA: TGTGCCAGCAGCTTAGAAGTGGTAGCGGGGAGCTACGAGCAGTACTTC.

The chain recombines TRBV4-3 with TRBJ2-3; TRBD2 might be the D (5 bases). Germline V gene lookup returns CDR1 LGHNA and CDR2 YSLEER. The CDR3 is 18 amino acids. The V end lost 1 base, the J end lost 1 base, and 18 bases lay between the germline ends. This CDR3 is CASSQGRSPIVGTDTQYF. The CDR3 bases are TGCGCCAGCAGCCAAGGGAGGTCACCTATAGTTGGCACAGATACGCAGTATTTT.

The rearrangement uses TRBV7-2 and TRBJ2-3; 9 nucleotides match TRBD1. V shed 2 bases, J shed 7 bases, and the junction held 13 bases outside the gene matches. Germline V lookup: CDR1 SGHTA, CDR2 FQGNSA. The CDR3 loop spans 17 amino acids. CDR3 nucleotide sequence: TGTGCCAGCAGCTTAAATTTTCCCGGGACAGGGTTACATACGCAGTATTTT. Residues: CASSLNFPGTGLHTQYF.

The rearrangement links TRBV11-1 to TRBJ1-5, with D maybe TRBD1 (5 bases). The V gene's germline CDR1 is SGHAT and CDR2 FQDESV (reference sequence). CDR3 length: 14 amino acids. The V gene lost 5 bases and the J gene lost 7 bases, with 15 bases spanning the gap. The CDR3 DNA sequence: TGTGCCAGCAGCCACGGGGGGTTTGGACAGCCCCAGCATTTT. The encoded protein is CASSHGGFGQPQHF. Full variable domain (rest looked up from reference TRBV11-1 and TRBJ1-5): EAEVAQSPRYKITEKSQAVAFWCDPISGHATLYWYRQILGQGPELLVQFQDESVVDDSQLPKDRFSAERLKGVDSTLKIQPAELGDSAMYLCASSHGGFGQPQHFGDGTRLSIL.

As regards this clone: Other DNA sequences from this sample encode an identical CDR3 as well. The chain carries TRBV28 and TRBJ1-1; D gene ambiguous. V was shortened by 1 base and J by 0 bases, with 6 bases between the two germline ends. The germline V gene encodes CDR1 MDHEN and CDR2 SYDVKM. CDR3 length: 14 amino acids. The CDR3 reads CASSLSGVNTEAFF. The CDR3 DNA reads as TGTGCCAGCAGTTTATCGGGTGTGAACACTGAAGCTTTCTTT. Looking up the rest from reference TRBV28 and TRBJ1-1 gives the full variable domain: DVKVTQSSRYLVKRTGEKVFLECVQDMDHENMFWYRQDPGLGLRLIYFSYDVKMKEKGDIPEGYSVSREKKERFSLILESASTNQTSMYLCASSLSGVNTEAFFGQGTRLTVV.

The chain links TRBV9 to TRBJ1-1; possible D gene TRBD1, 5 bases. This CDR3 is built from 15 residues. V was pared by 4 bases and J by 7 bases, with 20 bases between. Germline V gene lookup returns CDR1 SGDLS and CDR2 YYNGEE. CDR3 sequence (DNA): TGTGCCAGCAGCTCCCGATCGACCACCGGGGGTGAAGCTTTCTTT. Protein: CASSSRSTTGGEAFF.

In its sample, this clone was seen a few times. The CDR3 spells CASSARRFYEQYF. The CDR3, as DNA: TGTGCCAGCAGTGCTCGCCGATTCTACGAGCAGTACTTC. The chain uses TRBV27 and TRBJ2-7; D not resolved. Germline V gene lookup returns CDR1 MNHEY and CDR2 SMNVEV (reference sequence). The V gene lost 5 bases and the J gene lost 3 bases, with 11 bases spanning the gap. There are 13 residues in the CDR3.

The CDR3 nucleotides are TGTGCCAGCAGCGTCTGGGGTAGTAGACAGCCCCAGCATTTT. It is translated as CASSVWGSRQPQHF. V gene TRBV28 combines with J gene TRBJ1-5, with D unresolved. Germline V gene data show CDR1 as MDHEN and CDR2 as SYDVKM. Trimming cost V 6 bases and J 7 bases, with 16 bases left between them. CDR3 length equals 14 residues.